The TCR beta chain under discussion was sequenced for a study of shared clonotypes between healthy human individuals. Study details: Donors were a couple of women and three men aged 18 to 49.

V lost 5 bases, J lost 7 bases, and 7 bases stayed unmatched. Germline-derived CDR1 and CDR2 are SGHRS and YFSETQ. This CDR3 comprises 13 residues. All donors were healthy HIV-negative adults lacking recent acute infections or vaccinations. The sequencing of unsorted PBMC DNA took place on ten immunoSEQ deep assay plates. In the original analysis: Filtering was not the same, since immunoSEQ gave junction-only sequences without quality scores. Repertoires were generated with immunoSEQ multiplex PCR, while TCRdb's copy carries only in-frame clones and drops some. The D gene and trimming were derived from the DNA, and the V and J assignments and clone size from that table. The table records 500,000 to 650,000 clones, around three quarters of them present only once.

The chain combines TRBV5-1 with TRBJ2-3; 7 bases agree with TRBD1. The TCR comes from a woman aged 40 to 49 in good health. Some clones in this sample may be carry-over from other donors' samples. What was sequenced was PBMCs. The CDR3 here is CASSTTQGNTQYF. CDR3 DNA sequence: TGCGCCAGCAGTACTACACAGGGGAATACGCAGTATTTT.